The next 3 T cell receptor beta chains were all read from a single sample in a study of T-cell reconstitution after alpha-beta-depleted transplantation in children. Unique molecular identifiers were used to barcode this TCRbeta library. TCRdb processed the PCR reads anew with MiXCR; each CDR3 protein has one entry. The sample records fewer than 25,000 distinct CDR3 sequences, approximately 11% being singletons. Sequences were derived from PBMCs from the stem cell graft donor, sampled from the stem cell graft. The receptors originated from a human donor who donated a stem cell graft to a child with chronic granulomatous disease.

This clonotype was detected ten times or more. The CDR3 spells CSARFLAGVMDTQYF. In nucleotides, the CDR3 is TGCAGTGCTAGATTTTTGGCGGGAGTTATGGATACGCAGTATTTT. The genes are TRBV20-1 and TRBJ2-3; 7 bases line up with TRBD2. This CDR3 has 15 amino acids. With V trimmed by 2 bases and J by 6 bases, 11 bases remained unmatched. Germline V gene sequence: CDR1 DFQATT, CDR2 SNEGSKA (reference sequence).

This clonotype has a count of ten or more. The J gene is TRBJ2-5, the V gene TRBV11-2; TRBD1 agrees at 7 bases. The CDR3 length is 16 residues. CDR1 and CDR2 from the germline V gene are SGHAT and FQNNGV. Trimming removed 5 bases from V and 1 base from J; junction bases left unmatched: 10. The CDR3 DNA follows: TGTGCCAGCAGCCAGGGGGAACAACACCTCCAAGAGACCCAGTACTTC. It is translated as CASSQGEQHLQETQYF.

A word on this clonotype: The junction departs from germline at one end; a sequencing error may be responsible. This chain uses TRBV20-1 with TRBJ2-5, with D unresolved. CDR3 length equals 13 residues. Germline V gene sequence: CDR1 DFQATT, CDR2 SNEGSKA (reference sequence). CDR3 residues: CSARRQTQETQYF. In DNA, the CDR3 is TGCAGTGCTAGACGGCAGACTCAAGAGACCCAGTATTTC.